A single TCR beta chain is shown here with its context. These data originate in a study of blood T cells in healthy people across ages. A second PCR of roughly 7 to 11 cycles used a sample-barcoded 5' primer and a J-beta primer mix. TCRdb reprocessed the 5' RACE reads via MiXCR and lists one record per CDR3 protein. This sample has hundreds of thousands of distinct CDR3 sequences; about 49% occur once, and the top ten carry roughly 51%. The sequenced sample consisted of blood. The clonotype originates from a man between 60 and 75 years old in good health.

In DNA form, the CDR3 reads TGTGCCAGCAGAACCAGGGGTATGGAAGCTTTCTTT. This translates into CASRTRGMEAFF. This sequence joins TRBV12-3 or TRBV12-4 and TRBJ1-1, with D possibly TRBD1 on 6 matching bases. This CDR3 region has 12 residues. The V end lost 6 bases, the J end lost 8 bases, and 13 bases lay between the germline ends.